This T cell receptor (beta chain) was recovered during a study of T cells in narcolepsy. Study-wide points: Healthy controls reportedly lacked the autoreactive clonotypes serially found in patients' blood.

TCRdb's table, derived via immunoSEQ multiplex PCR, lists solely in-frame clones and lacks some. The sample lists tens of thousands of clones, 70% to 80% occurring once. Of note for this clone: The antigen remains undetermined.

J gave up 2 bases and V 3 bases, and 0 bases lay outside the gene matches. Per germline, CDR1 GTSNPN and CDR2 SVGIG (reference sequence). The CDR3 spans 12 residues. This TCR was sampled from a human donor with narcolepsy. The chain links TRBV30 to TRBJ2-7; 8 bases match TRBD1. Material: CD45RA- memory CD4+ T cells from PBMCs. The CDR3 protein is CAWRQGAYEQYF. The CDR3 nucleotides are TGTGCCTGGAGACAGGGGGCCTACGAGCAGTACTTC. Complete variable domain (other parts from reference TRBV30 and TRBJ2-7): SQTIHQWPATLVQPVGSPLSLECTVEGTSNPNLYWYRQAAGRGLQLLFYSVGIGQISSEVPQNLSASRPQDRQFILSSKKLLLSDSGFYLCAWRQGAYEQYFGPGTRLTVT.